A selection of T cell receptor beta chains follows, all from one sample in a study of post-analysis software for immune sequencing data. TCRdb processed the PCR reads anew with MiXCR; each CDR3 protein has one entry. The table shows 350,000 to 450,000 distinct CDR3 sequences, with more than 30% occurring only once. The sample consisted of blood. These receptors all come from a girl aged 2-9 years with multiple sclerosis. The CDR3 runs from the conserved cysteine through the conserved F or W. Each record gives: V gene, clone size, J gene, D gene, CDR3 DNA, CDR3 protein. D genes are given only for firm matches. Part of the rows lack a size; the others show once, few, many or a class for expanded clones.

TRBV12-3/TRBV12-4	.	TRBJ2-7	.	TGTGCCAGCAGGTCGAGTTTGAGCTCCTACGAGCAGTACTTC	CASRSSLSSYEQYF
TRBV5-1	few	TRBJ2-7	TRBD1	TGCGCCAGCAGCTCGGGGACAGGGCTGTTCTACGAGCAGTACTTC	CASSSGTGLFYEQYF
TRBV12-3/TRBV12-4	.	TRBJ1-2	.	TGTGCCAGCATCGGGGTTGACTACTATGGCTACACCTTC	CASIGVDYYGYTF
TRBV14	.	TRBJ2-5	.	TGTGCCAGCAGCCTACCCCCTGCTAGGAGAGAGACCCAGTACTTC	CASSLPPARRETQYF
TRBV7-6	.	TRBJ1-1	.	TGTGCCAGCAGCGAATGGACAGATTACACTGAAGCTTTCTTT	CASSEWTDYTEAFF
TRBV28	few	TRBJ1-5	.	TGTGCCAGCAGTCGTTTGGGCATCAATCAGCCCCAGCATTTT	CASSRLGINQPQHF
TRBV6-2/TRBV6-3	.	TRBJ1-1	.	TGTGCCAGCAGTTACTTGGAAGGGATAAACACTGAAGCTTTCTTT	CASSYLEGINTEAFF
TRBV7-9	.	TRBJ1-1	.	TGTGCCAGCAGCCCGAATGTGGGGTTAGGCACTGAAGCTTTCTTT	CASSPNVGLGTEAFF
TRBV4-2	.	TRBJ2-7	TRBD2	TGTGCCAGCAGCCCTACTTTTGGACTAGCGGGGAGCTCCTACGAGCAGTACTTC	CASSPTFGLAGSSYEQYF
TRBV12-3/TRBV12-4	few	TRBJ1-6	.	TGTGCCAGCACCACCTCGGGGGGAAATAATTCACCCCTCCACTTT	CASTTSGGNNSPLHF
TRBV7-6	few	TRBJ2-1	.	TGTGCCAGCAGCTTAGCCCGGGTTAGATCCTCTAAGGGCAATGAGCAGTTCTTC	CASSLARVRSSKGNEQFF
TRBV6-5	.	TRBJ1-6	.	TGTGCCAGCAGTTACTCGTCGCCCTATAATTCACCCCTCCACTTT	CASSYSSPYNSPLHF
TRBV7-6	few	TRBJ2-4	TRBD2	TGTGCCAGCAGCTTAGTGGCGGGGGGGCCTTCGTTTAGGGGCATTCAGTACTTC	CASSLVAGGPSFRGIQYF
TRBV4-1	few	TRBJ1-5	.	TGCGCCAGCAGCCGAACAGGTTTACCTAGCAATCAGCCCCAGCATTTT	CASSRTGLPSNQPQHF
TRBV4-1	.	TRBJ2-1	TRBD2	TGCGCCAGCAGAGTAGTCGGGACTAGCGGCAATGAGCAGTTCTTC	CASRVVGTSGNEQFF
TRBV6-2/TRBV6-3	.	TRBJ2-7	.	TGTGCCAGCAGTTACCCCCGGCAGGTCACCTACGAGCAGTACTTC	CASSYPRQVTYEQYF
TRBV7-6	.	TRBJ2-5	TRBD2	TGTGCCAGCAGCTTGGTAGCGGGAGAGAAAGAGACCCAGTACTTC	CASSLVAGEKETQYF
TRBV28	.	TRBJ2-7	.	TGTGCCAGCAGTCTTCAATCCGGGACTCCCCAATCCCTTGCCTACGAGCAGTACTTC	CASSLQSGTPQSLAYEQYF
TRBV2	.	TRBJ2-7	TRBD2	TGTGCCAGCACCCTCCGACTAGCGGGAGCGGGAGTGCAGTACTTC	CASTLRLAGAGVQYF
TRBV20-1	.	TRBJ2-5	TRBD1	TGCAGTGCTGGAGACAGGGCCCAAGAGACCCAGTACTTC	CSAGDRAQETQYF
TRBV11-2	.	TRBJ2-7	.	TGTGCCAGCAGACCCAGGGGCGGATCGTACGAGCAGTACTTC	CASRPRGGSYEQYF
TRBV28	.	TRBJ1-5	.	TGTGCCAGCAGTTTATCCGTGAGGGGCGGCCTGCCCCAGCATTTT	CASSLSVRGGLPQHF
TRBV20-1	.	TRBJ1-5	TRBD1	TGCAGTGCTAAGAAGACAGGGCAAGGGAGATATAGCAATCAGCCCCAGCATTTT	CSAKKTGQGRYSNQPQHF
TRBV4-1	.	TRBJ1-2	.	TGCGCCAGCAGCCAAGAGGGGTTGAGGACAGCCGGAAACTATGGCTACACCTTC	CASSQEGLRTAGNYGYTF
TRBV12-3/TRBV12-4	.	TRBJ2-1	TRBD2	TGTGCCAGCAGCCGATATAGCGGGGGGGGATATGAGCAGTTCTTC	CASSRYSGGGYEQFF
TRBV2	.	TRBJ2-7	.	TGTGCCGAACAGCGCCCTCCCCCGGAACAGTCAAACTACGAGCAGTACTTC	CAEQRPPPEQSNYEQYF
TRBV9	.	TRBJ2-5	TRBD2	TGTGCCAGCAGCGCGGGAGGTGATCAAGAGACCCAGTACTTC	CASSAGGDQETQYF
TRBV20-1	few	TRBJ2-7	TRBD1	TGCAGTGCTAGAGACTACCTCGGGGACAGCAGCTACGAGCAGTACTTC	CSARDYLGDSSYEQYF
TRBV25-1	few	TRBJ1-1	.	TGTGCCAGCAGTGAATCTGCGGGGGATAGCTGGGCTTTCTTT	CASSESAGDSWAFF
TRBV9	few	TRBJ1-6	.	TGTGCCAGCAGCGTAGGACAGGCCCATATCGATAATTCACCCCTCCACTTT	CASSVGQAHIDNSPLHF
TRBV28	.	TRBJ2-4	TRBD2	TGTGCTGCTGGGAGGGGTTCCAAAAACATTCAGTACTTC	CAAGRGSKNIQYF
TRBV4-2	few	TRBJ2-5	.	TGTGCCAGCAGCCAAGATCTAGCGCAAGAGACCCAGTACTTC	CASSQDLAQETQYF
TRBV29-1	few	TRBJ2-3	TRBD1	TGCAGCGTTGGGGACAGGGCAGATACGCAGTATTTT	CSVGDRADTQYF
TRBV7-9	.	TRBJ1-4	.	TGTGCCAGCAGCTTTTTAGGACGGGAGAATGAAAAACTGTTTTTT	CASSFLGRENEKLFF
TRBV28	.	TRBJ1-1	.	TGTGCCAGCAGTTCCAGGAACACTGAAGCTTTCTTT	CASSSRNTEAFF
TRBV20-1	few	TRBJ2-3	.	TGCAGTGCTAGCGCGGTGGCTACCAGCACAGATACGCAGTATTTT	CSASAVATSTDTQYF
TRBV27	.	TRBJ2-1	TRBD2	TGTGCCAGCAGTTTAGAGCGGGGGGTCATAAATGAGCAGTTCTTC	CASSLERGVINEQFF
TRBV30	.	TRBJ2-7	TRBD1	TGTGCCTGGAGCTCAGGGGGCCCCTACGAGCAGTACTTC	CAWSSGGPYEQYF